Listed below are T cell receptor beta chains from one sample, sequenced in a study of blood T cell repertoires in COVID-19. Repertoires were generated with immunoSEQ multiplex PCR, while TCRdb's copy carries only in-frame clones and drops some. The sample records about 100,000 clones, about nine tenths being singletons. Input material: peripheral blood. The receptors here all came from a man aged 50 to 60 with active COVID-19. Each CDR3 is given with its conserved first and last residue. D genes are given only for firm matches. Clone size is shown for a subset of rows, as once, few, many or a class of expanded clone.

abundance,v_gene,d_gene,j_gene,CDR3nt,CDR3aa
once,TRBV19,TRBD1,TRBJ1-1,TGTGCCAGTAGACCGGGACAGGGCCTGTCCCTGAACACTGAAGCTTTCTTT,CASRPGQGLSLNTEAFF
.,TRBV6-2/TRBV6-3,.,TRBJ2-1,TGTGCCAGCAGTTACTCGACGGGGGTATCTACGGGTGAGCAGTTCTTC,CASSYSTGVSTGEQFF
.,TRBV7-9,.,TRBJ1-5,TGTGCCAGCGGGCAGTTATCCCAGCCCCAGCATTTT,CASGQLSQPQHF
.,TRBV7-8,.,TRBJ2-7,TGTGCCAGCAGCTTAGCGCGGCTAACCTACGAGCAGTACTTC,CASSLARLTYEQYF
.,TRBV6-1,.,TRBJ1-1,TGTGCCAGCAGTGAGACAGGTACCACTGAAGCTTTCTTT,CASSETGTTEAFF
.,TRBV11-2,.,TRBJ2-1,TGTGCCAGCAGCTTAGCCGACAATGAGCAGTTCTTC,CASSLADNEQFF
once,TRBV2,TRBD1,TRBJ1-1,TGTGCCAGCAGCCCAGGGGGCTTGAACACTGAAGCTTTCTTT,CASSPGGLNTEAFF
.,TRBV11-3,.,TRBJ1-1,TGTGCCAGCAGCCCTGGGGGGGGTGAAGCTTTCTTT,CASSPGGGEAFF
once,TRBV10-3,.,TRBJ1-1,TGTGCCATCAGTGAGCAGGTCATGAACACTGAAGCTTTCTTT,CAISEQVMNTEAFF
.,TRBV6-5,.,TRBJ1-2,TGTGCCAGCAGACCGACGGGAGGGAATGGCTACACCTTC,CASRPTGGNGYTF